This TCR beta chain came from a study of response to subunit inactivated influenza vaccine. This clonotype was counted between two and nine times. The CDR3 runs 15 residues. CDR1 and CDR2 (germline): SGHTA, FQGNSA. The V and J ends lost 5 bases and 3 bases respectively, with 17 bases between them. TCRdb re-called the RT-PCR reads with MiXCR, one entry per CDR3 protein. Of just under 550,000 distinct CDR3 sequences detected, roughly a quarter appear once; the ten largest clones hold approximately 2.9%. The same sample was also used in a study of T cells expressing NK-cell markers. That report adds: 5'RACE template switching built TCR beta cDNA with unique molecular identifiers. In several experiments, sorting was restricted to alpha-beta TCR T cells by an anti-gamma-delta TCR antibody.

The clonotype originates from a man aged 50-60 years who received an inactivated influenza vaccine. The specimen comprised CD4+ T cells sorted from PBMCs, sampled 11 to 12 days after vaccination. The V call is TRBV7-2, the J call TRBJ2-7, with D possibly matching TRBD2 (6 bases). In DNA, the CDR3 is TGTGCCAGCAGCGATTTCCGCCGGGGGTTCTACGAGCAGTACTTC. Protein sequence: CASSDFRRGFYEQYF.